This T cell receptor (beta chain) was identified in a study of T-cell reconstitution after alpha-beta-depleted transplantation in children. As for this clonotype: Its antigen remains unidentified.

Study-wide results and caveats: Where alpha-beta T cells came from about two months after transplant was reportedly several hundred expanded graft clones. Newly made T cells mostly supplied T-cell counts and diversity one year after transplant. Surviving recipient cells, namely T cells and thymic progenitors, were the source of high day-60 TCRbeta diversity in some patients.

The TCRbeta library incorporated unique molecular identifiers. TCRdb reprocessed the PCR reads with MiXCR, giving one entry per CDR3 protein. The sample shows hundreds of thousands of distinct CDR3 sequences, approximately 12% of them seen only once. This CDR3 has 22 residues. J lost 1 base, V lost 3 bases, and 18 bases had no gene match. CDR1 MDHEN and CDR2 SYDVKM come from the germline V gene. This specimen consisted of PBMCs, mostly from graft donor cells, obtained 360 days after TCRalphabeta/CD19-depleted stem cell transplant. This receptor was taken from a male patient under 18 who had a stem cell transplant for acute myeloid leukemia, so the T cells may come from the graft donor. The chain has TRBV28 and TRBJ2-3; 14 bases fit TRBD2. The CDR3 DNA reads TGTGCCAGCAGTTTTGTTAATGCGTGGACTAGCGGGAGGCACTTACGCACAGATACGCAGTATTTT. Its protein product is CASSFVNAWTSGRHLRTDTQYF.